This TCR beta chain was captured by sequencing in a study of blood T cells in healthy people across ages. This clonotype was counted a few times. Germline loops: CDR1 SGHTA, CDR2 FQGNSA. V was shortened by 2 bases and J by 4 bases, with 14 bases between the two germline ends. This CDR3 is built from 15 residues. A J-beta primer mix and a sample-barcoded 5' primer were used in a second PCR of roughly 6 to 12 cycles. Per sample, CDR3-containing paired-end reads numbered at least 2.5 million. MiXCR, applied by TCRdb to the 5' RACE reads, yields one record per CDR3 protein. This table has roughly 800,000 distinct CDR3 sequences, roughly 64% appearing once.

The receptor's source is a man aged 25 to 45 in good health. The sample taken for sequencing was blood. V is TRBV7-2 and J is TRBJ1-2; TRBD1 is a possible D gene (5 bases). The DNA of the CDR3 is TGTGCCAGCAGCTTAAGCCCCGGGGGAAGCTATGGCTACACCTTC. This sequence encodes CASSLSPGGSYGYTF.